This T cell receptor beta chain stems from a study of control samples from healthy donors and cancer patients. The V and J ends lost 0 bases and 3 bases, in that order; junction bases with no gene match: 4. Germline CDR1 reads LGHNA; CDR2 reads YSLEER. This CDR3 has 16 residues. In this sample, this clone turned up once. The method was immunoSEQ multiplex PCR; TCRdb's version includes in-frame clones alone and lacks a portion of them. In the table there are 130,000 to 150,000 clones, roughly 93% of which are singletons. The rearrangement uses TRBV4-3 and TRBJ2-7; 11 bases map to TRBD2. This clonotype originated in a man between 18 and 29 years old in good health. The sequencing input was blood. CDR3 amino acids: CASSQELAGGFYEQYF. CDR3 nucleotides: TGCGCCAGCAGCCAAGAGCTAGCGGGAGGCTTCTACGAGCAGTACTTC.